The clone carrying this T cell receptor beta chain occurred a few times. The antigen remains unidentified. These data originate in a study of PD-L1 blockade in urothelial cancer. Findings of the study overall: Durable benefit was linked to greater 3-week expansion of tumor-associated blood clones.

Synthetic templates analogous to TCR were spiked into all PCRs individually. Measured with immunoSEQ multiplex PCR; TCRdb has only the in-frame clones, and not every one. The sample has 45,000 to 60,000 clones; more than 75% are singletons. The time point here: peripheral blood 6 weeks after treatment start. Each patient gave between 1 and 8 samples of peripheral blood mononuclear cells, which were collected pretreatment and during treatment. Trimming stripped 6 bases from V and 2 bases from J, with 12 bases between. The CDR3 spans 14 residues. Germline assignment: CDR1 LNHDA and CDR2 SQIVND (reference sequence).

The clonotype comes from a man between 60 and 70 years old with urothelial cancer. The input for sequencing was PBMCs, taken around atezolizumab (anti-PD-L1) treatment. V and J are TRBV19 and TRBJ2-3; no clear D. CDR3 sequence (DNA): TGTGCCAGTAGGGGCTCACCTTCCACAGATACGCAGTATTTT. It codes for CASRGSPSTDTQYF.